In this sample, the clone carrying this T cell receptor (beta chain) turned up many times. Its target is not known. Germline loops: CDR1 SGHTA, CDR2 FQGNSA. CDR3 length: 13 amino acids. Trimming took off 5 bases at V and 7 bases at J, with 14 bases between the two ends. Molecules of cDNA were individually given unique molecular identifiers that were attached to them. TCRdb redid the calling of the 5' RACE reads with MiXCR, one entry per CDR3 protein. The sample lists approximately 30,000 distinct CDR3 sequences, about 3.9% seen once, with approximately 8.2% in the top ten. The data stem from a study of early T cells in non-severe SARS-CoV-2 infection. Turning to the study itself: Sequencing of bulk RNA from unsorted whole blood was done, without chain pairing.

Findings and caveats of the study: Matching results from VDJdb favored anti-spike CD8 responses, leaving private and CD4 specificities undetected.

This chain joins TRBV7-2 and TRBJ1-1; no clear D. The sequence derives from an adult who was a healthcare worker with PCR-confirmed SARS-CoV-2 infection or an uninfected control (not recorded which). The sample comprised whole blood. The CDR3: CASSPDNPVEAFF. CDR3 sequence (DNA): TGTGCCAGCAGCCCCGACAACCCCGTTGAAGCTTTCTTT.